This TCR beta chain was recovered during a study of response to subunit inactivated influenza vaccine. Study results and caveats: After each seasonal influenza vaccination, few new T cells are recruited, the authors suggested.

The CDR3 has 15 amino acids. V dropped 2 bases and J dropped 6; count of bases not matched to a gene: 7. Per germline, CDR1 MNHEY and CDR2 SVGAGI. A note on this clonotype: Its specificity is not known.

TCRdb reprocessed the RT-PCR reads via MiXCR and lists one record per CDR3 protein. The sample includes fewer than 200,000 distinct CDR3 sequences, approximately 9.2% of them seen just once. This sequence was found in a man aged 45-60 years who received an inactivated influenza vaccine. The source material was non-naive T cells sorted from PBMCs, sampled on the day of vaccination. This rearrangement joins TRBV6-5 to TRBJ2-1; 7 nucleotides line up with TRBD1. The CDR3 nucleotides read TGTGCCAGCAGTTACGCGACAAACAGGGGCAATGAGCAGTTCTTC. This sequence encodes CASSYATNRGNEQFF.